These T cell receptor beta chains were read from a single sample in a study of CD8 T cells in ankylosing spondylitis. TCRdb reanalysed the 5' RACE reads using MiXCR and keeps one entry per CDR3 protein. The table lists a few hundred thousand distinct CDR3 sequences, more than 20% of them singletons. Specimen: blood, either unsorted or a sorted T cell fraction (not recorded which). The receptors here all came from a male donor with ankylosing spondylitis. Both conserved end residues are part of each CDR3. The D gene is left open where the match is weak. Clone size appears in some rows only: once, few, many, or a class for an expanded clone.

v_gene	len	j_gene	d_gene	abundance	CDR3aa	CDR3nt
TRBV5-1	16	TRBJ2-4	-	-	CASSLAVGAGSNIQYF	TGCGCCAGCAGCTTAGCGGTCGGGGCCGGTTCAAACATTCAGTACTTC
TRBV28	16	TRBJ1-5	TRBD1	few	CASQRTGGRSNQPQHF	TGTGCCAGCCAGCGGACAGGGGGCCGGAGCAATCAGCCCCAGCATTTT
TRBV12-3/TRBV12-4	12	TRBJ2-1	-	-	CASSPAWSEQFF	TGTGCCAGCAGTCCGGCGTGGAGTGAGCAGTTCTTC
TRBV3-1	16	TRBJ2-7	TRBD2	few	CASSQDRLAGPYEQYF	TGTGCCAGCAGCCAAGATCGGCTAGCGGGACCCTACGAGCAGTACTTC
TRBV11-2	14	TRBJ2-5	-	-	CASSPLAWGETQYF	TGTGCCAGCAGCCCCCTGGCGTGGGGGGAGACCCAGTACTTC
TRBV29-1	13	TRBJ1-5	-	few	CSVQDGASGPQHF	TGCAGCGTCCAAGACGGGGCCTCTGGGCCCCAGCATTTT
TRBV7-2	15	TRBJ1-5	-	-	CASSSQRGLNQPQHF	TGTGCCAGCAGCTCCCAGAGGGGCCTCAATCAGCCCCAGCATTTT
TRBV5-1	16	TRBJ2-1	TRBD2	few	CASSYTTSGGGEEQFF	TGCGCCAGCAGCTATACGACTAGCGGGGGGGGTGAAGAGCAGTTCTTC
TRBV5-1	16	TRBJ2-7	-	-	CASSFQTGVVSYEQYF	TGCGCCAGCAGCTTCCAAACCGGCGTAGTCTCCTACGAGCAGTACTTC
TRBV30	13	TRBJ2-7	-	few	CAWRGTGPYEQYF	TGTGCCTGGAGAGGAACTGGTCCCTACGAGCAGTACTTC
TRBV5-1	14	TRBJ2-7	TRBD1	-	CASSVGQGSYEQYF	TGCGCCAGCAGCGTCGGACAGGGCTCCTACGAGCAGTACTTC
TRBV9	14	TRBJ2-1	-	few	CASSVRAPKDEQFF	TGTGCCAGCAGCGTCAGGGCCCCTAAGGATGAGCAGTTCTTC
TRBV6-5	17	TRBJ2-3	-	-	CASSYRGGSGHADTQYF	TGTGCCAGCAGTTACCGAGGGGGTAGCGGGCATGCAGATACGCAGTATTTT
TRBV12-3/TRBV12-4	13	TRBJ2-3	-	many	CASSPDYTDTQYF	TGTGCCAGCAGTCCCGACTACACAGATACGCAGTATTTT
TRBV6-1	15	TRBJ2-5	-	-	CASSVWGALVETQYF	TGTGCCAGCAGTGTTTGGGGCGCGTTGGTGGAGACCCAGTACTTC
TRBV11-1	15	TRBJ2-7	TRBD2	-	CASSKLATLPGEQYF	TGTGCCAGCAGCAAACTAGCGACCCTGCCTGGGGAGCAGTACTTC
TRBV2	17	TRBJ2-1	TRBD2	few	CASSFLAGPLGYNEQFF	TGTGCCAGCAGCTTTTTAGCGGGTCCTTTAGGCTACAATGAGCAGTTCTTC
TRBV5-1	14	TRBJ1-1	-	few	CASSFSGPPAEAFF	TGCGCCAGCAGCTTCTCGGGACCGCCGGCTGAAGCTTTCTTT
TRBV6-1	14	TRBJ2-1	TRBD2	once	CASFRLAGYNEQFF	TGTGCCAGCTTCAGACTAGCGGGCTACAATGAGCAGTTCTTC
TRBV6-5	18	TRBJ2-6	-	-	CASSIQGRSYSGANVLTF	TGTGCCAGCAGTATACAGGGCAGGAGTTATTCTGGGGCCAACGTCCTGACTTTC
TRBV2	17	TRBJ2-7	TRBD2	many	CASSGASGRAMLPEQYF	TGTGCCAGCTCCGGGGCTAGCGGGAGGGCCATGCTACCCGAGCAGTACTTC
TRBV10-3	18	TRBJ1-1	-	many	CAISENFLGAAENTEAFF	TGTGCCATCAGTGAGAACTTTCTCGGCGCCGCGGAGAACACTGAAGCTTTCTTT
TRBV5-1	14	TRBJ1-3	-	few	CASRGQNSGNTIYF	TGCGCCAGCAGAGGACAGAACTCTGGAAACACCATATATTTT
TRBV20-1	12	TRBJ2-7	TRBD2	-	CSASRGGYEQYF	TGCAGTGCTAGTCGGGGGGGCTACGAGCAGTACTTC
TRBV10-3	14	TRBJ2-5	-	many	CAIHSGTFQETQYF	TGTGCCATCCACTCAGGGACCTTCCAAGAGACCCAGTACTTC
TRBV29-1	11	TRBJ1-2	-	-	CSAYSEGGYTF	TGCAGCGCCTACTCGGAGGGTGGCTACACCTTC
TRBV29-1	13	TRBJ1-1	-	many	CSFRDRANTEAFF	TGCAGCTTCCGGGACCGGGCTAATACTGAAGCTTTCTTT
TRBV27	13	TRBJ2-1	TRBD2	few	CASRASGNNEQFF	TGTGCCAGCAGGGCTAGCGGGAACAATGAGCAGTTCTTC
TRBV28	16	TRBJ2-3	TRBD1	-	CASSRRRQGFPDTQYF	TGTGCCAGCAGTCGGCGGAGACAGGGGTTCCCAGATACGCAGTATTTT
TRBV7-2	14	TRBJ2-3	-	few	CASGIGGAPDTQYF	TGTGCCAGCGGGATTGGGGGAGCACCAGATACGCAGTATTTT
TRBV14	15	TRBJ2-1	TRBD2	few	CASSHRLAGLDEQFF	TGTGCCAGCAGCCACCGACTAGCGGGATTGGATGAGCAGTTCTTC
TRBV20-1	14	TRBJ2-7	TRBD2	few	CSAHRSGSPYEQYF	TGCAGTGCTCACCGTAGCGGGAGCCCCTACGAGCAGTACTTC
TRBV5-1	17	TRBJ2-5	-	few	CATRNRVGGSNQETQYF	TGCGCCACCCGGAATCGCGTTGGGGGCTCCAACCAAGAGACCCAGTACTTC
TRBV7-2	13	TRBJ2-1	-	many	CASSLQYGDEQFF	TGTGCCAGCAGTTTACAATATGGCGATGAGCAGTTCTTC
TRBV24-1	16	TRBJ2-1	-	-	CATSDAAPGVRDEQFF	TGTGCCACCAGTGATGCGGCCCCTGGGGTTCGGGATGAGCAGTTCTTC
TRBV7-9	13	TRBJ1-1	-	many	CAGVKTGADEAFF	TGTGCCGGAGTCAAGACAGGAGCCGATGAAGCTTTCTTT
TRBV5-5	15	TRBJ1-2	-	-	CASSSSIGLRYGYTF	TGTGCCAGCAGCTCATCAATCGGACTGCGCTATGGCTACACCTTC
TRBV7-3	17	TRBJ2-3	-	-	CASSPWGWRVSTDTQYF	TGTGCCAGCAGCCCTTGGGGGTGGCGGGTTAGCACAGATACGCAGTATTTT
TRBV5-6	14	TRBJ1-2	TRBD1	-	CASSSGQANYGYTF	TGTGCCAGCAGCTCGGGACAGGCTAACTATGGCTACACCTTC
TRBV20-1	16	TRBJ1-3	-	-	CSARRPLNPSGNTIYF	TGCAGTGCAAGGAGGCCTCTTAACCCCTCTGGAAACACCATATATTTT
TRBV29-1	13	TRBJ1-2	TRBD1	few	CSVGSQGAGGYTF	TGCAGCGTTGGATCGCAGGGGGCGGGGGGCTACACCTTC
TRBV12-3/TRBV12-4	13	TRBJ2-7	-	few	CASSLARGYEQYF	TGTGCCAGCAGTTTAGCGCGGGGCTACGAGCAGTACTTC
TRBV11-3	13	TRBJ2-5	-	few	CASSLEVRETQYF	TGTGCCAGCAGCTTAGAAGTTCGTGAGACCCAGTACTTC
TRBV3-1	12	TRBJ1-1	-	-	CASSQVVGLAFF	TGTGCCAGCAGCCAAGTCGTCGGGCTAGCTTTCTTT
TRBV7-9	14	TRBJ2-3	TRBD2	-	CASSWGGTTDTQYF	TGTGCCAGCAGCTGGGGAGGGACCACAGATACGCAGTATTTT
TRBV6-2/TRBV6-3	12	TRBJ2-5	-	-	CASSYRGGTQYF	TGTGCCAGCAGTTACCGGGGCGGGACCCAGTACTTC
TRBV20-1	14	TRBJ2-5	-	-	CSAREGTYQETQYF	TGCAGTGCTAGAGAGGGCACGTACCAAGAGACCCAGTACTTC
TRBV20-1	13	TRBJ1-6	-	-	CSAGGPTVQVLHF	TGCAGTGCTGGGGGGCCCACGGTACAGGTCCTCCACTTT
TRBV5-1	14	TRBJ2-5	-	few	CASSLFTDQETQYF	TGCGCCAGCAGCTTGTTTACAGACCAAGAGACCCAGTACTTC
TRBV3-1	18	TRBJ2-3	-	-	CASSHTPGGPWFTDTQYF	TGTGCCAGCAGCCATACTCCGGGGGGCCCGTGGTTCACAGATACGCAGTATTTT
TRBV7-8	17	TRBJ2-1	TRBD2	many	CASSYPGTSGRRNEQFF	TGTGCCAGCAGCTACCCGGGGACTAGCGGGAGGAGGAATGAGCAGTTCTTC
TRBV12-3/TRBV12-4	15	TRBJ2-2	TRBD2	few	CASSPILAGTGELFF	TGTGCCAGCAGCCCCATTCTAGCGGGGACCGGGGAGCTGTTTTTT
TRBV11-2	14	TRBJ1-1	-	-	CASSLVDWDTEAFF	TGTGCCAGCAGCTTAGTGGACTGGGACACTGAAGCTTTCTTT